Each of the 14 T cell receptor beta chains below was sequenced from the same sample in a study of T cell responses to AZD1222 COVID-19 vaccine. Assay: immunoSEQ multiplex PCR; the TCRdb copy retains only in-frame clones and omits some. Counted here are more than 100,000 clones, around 87% occurring once; the ten biggest clones make up approximately 1.3%. This specimen consisted of peripheral blood, obtained on day 0 of AZD1222 vaccination. Every receptor here comes from an adult in good health.

J is TRBJ2-3 and V is TRBV9; 9 bases are shared with TRBD1. Trimming at V came to 3 bases and at J to 0 bases, leaving 2 bases not matched to a gene. This CDR3 contains 15 residues. Per germline, CDR1 SGDLS and CDR2 YYNGEE. In DNA, the CDR3 is TGTGCCAGCAGCGGGGGGACAGGGAGCACAGATACGCAGTATTTT. Its protein product is CASSGGTGSTDTQYF.

This chain links TRBV5-6 with TRBJ1-5, with 7 bases aligning to TRBD1. The germline V gene has CDR1 SGHDT and CDR2 YYEEEE. V dropped 0 bases and J dropped 9; count of bases not matched to a gene: 12. This CDR3 spans 16 amino acids. The CDR3 nucleotides read TGTGCCAGCAGCTTGGGTTGGTCAGGGGGGGTGAGGCCCCAGCATTTT. Protein sequence: CASSLGWSGGVRPQHF.

The gene calls are TRBV27 and TRBJ1-2, with D unclear. The germline V gene has CDR1 MNHEY and CDR2 SMNVEV (reference sequence). The CDR3 sequence is 13 residues long. The V gene lost 1 base and the J gene lost 12 bases, with 15 bases spanning the gap. In DNA, the CDR3 is TGTGCCAGCAGTTTATTAGGTGATGGTAGGAACACCTTC. Translation: CASSLLGDGRNTF.

The gene calls are TRBV18 and TRBJ1-2, with D possibly matching TRBD1 (6 bases). The CDR3 consists of 17 residues. Trimming shortened V by 1 base and J by 0 bases, and 15 bases separated the two germline ends. The germline V gene encodes CDR1 KGHSH and CDR2 LQKENI. The CDR3 nucleotides are TGTGCCAGCTCACCACAAACCTCGACAGGATCTAACTATGGCTACACCTTC. It encodes CASSPQTSTGSNYGYTF.

This chain uses TRBV25-1 with TRBJ2-7, with 7 nucleotides matching TRBD1. The junction had 11 bases not matched to a gene; V was cut back by 6 bases and J by 0 bases. In germline, CDR1 is MGHDK, CDR2 SYGVNS. This CDR3 spans 16 amino acids. The CDR3 DNA reads as TGTGCCAGCAGCCTCACCCTGGGACAGAGCTCCTACGAGCAGTACTTC. The encoded protein is CASSLTLGQSSYEQYF.

The J gene is TRBJ1-1, the V gene TRBV2, with TRBD1 as a possible D gene (5 bases). Trimming took off 7 bases at V and 1 base at J, with 13 bases between the two ends. Germline CDR1 SNHLY, CDR2 FYNNEI. The CDR3 covers 14 residues. The CDR3 nucleotides are TGTGCCAGCAAGGGCAGGGAACCGAACACTGAAGCTTTCTTT. Amino acid sequence: CASKGREPNTEAFF. Full variable domain (missing parts from reference TRBV2 and TRBJ1-1): EPEVTQTPSHQVTQMGQEVILRCVPISNHLYFYWYRQILGQKVEFLVSFYNNEISEKSEIFDDQFSVERPDGSNFTLKIRSTKLEDSAMYFCASKGREPNTEAFFGQGTRLTVV.

This chain uses TRBV6-2 or TRBV6-3 with TRBJ1-2, with TRBD1 matching over 8 bases. CDR1 is MNHEY, CDR2 SVGEGT, per germline. V lost 2 bases to trimming and J lost 8 bases; unmatched junction nucleotides: 10. This CDR3 has 15 residues. CDR3 region: CASSYPTGVPSGYTF. The CDR3 DNA is TGTGCCAGCAGTTACCCGACAGGGGTTCCCTCCGGCTACACCTTC.

The chain joins TRBV6-5 to TRBJ1-4, with D tentatively TRBD1 (5 bases). This CDR3 has 15 residues. Per the germline V gene, CDR1 is MNHEY and CDR2 is SVGAGI. The V and J ends lost 4 bases and 2 bases respectively, with 11 bases between them. The CDR3 protein is CASSSPGATNEKLFF. CDR3 DNA sequence: TGTGCCAGCAGTTCCCCCGGGGCTACTAATGAAAAACTGTTTTTT.

This clone was observed a few times. The CDR3 reads CASSQEYRGSYNEQFF. CDR3 DNA sequence: TGCGCCAGCAGCCAAGAGTATCGGGGCTCCTACAATGAGCAGTTCTTC. The chain joins TRBV4-1 to TRBJ2-1; D is possibly TRBD2 (5 bases). CDR1 and CDR2 from the germline V gene are MGHRA and YSYEKL. The V and J ends lost 0 bases and 0 bases respectively, with 9 bases between them. The CDR3 totals 16 residues.

This chain links TRBV5-1 with TRBJ1-3; D is unresolved. Trimming took 4 bases from V and 0 from J, leaving 17 bases between them. The CDR3 totals 17 residues. Germline values: CDR1 SGHRS, CDR2 YFSETQ. The CDR3: CASSPMLQTYSGNTIYF. CDR3 sequence (DNA): TGCGCCAGCAGCCCCATGTTACAAACTTACTCTGGAAACACCATATATTTT.

This rearrangement joins TRBV30 to TRBJ1-2, with TRBD1 matching over 11 bases. V was pared by 3 bases and J by 5 bases, with 2 bases of the junction left unmatched. CDR3 length: 13 amino acids. Germline assignment: CDR1 GTSNPN and CDR2 SVGIG (reference sequence). The CDR3 sequence is CAWRDRGLYGYTF. In DNA form, the CDR3 reads TGTGCCTGGAGGGACAGGGGGCTATATGGCTACACCTTC. Using reference TRBV30 and TRBJ1-2 for the parts outside the CDR3, the full variable domain is SQTIHQWPATLVQPVGSPLSLECTVEGTSNPNLYWYRQAAGRGLQLLFYSVGIGQISSEVPQNLSASRPQDRQFILSSKKLLLSDSGFYLCAWRDRGLYGYTFGSGTRLTVV.

The genes are TRBV15 and TRBJ1-3; D may be TRBD1 (6 bases). The V and J ends lost 1 base and 2 bases respectively, with 15 bases between them. Germline V lookup: CDR1 LNHNV, CDR2 YYDKDF (reference sequence). The CDR3 totals 17 residues. CDR3 sequence: CATSRGPGEGAGNTIYF. The CDR3 DNA sequence: TGTGCCACCAGCAGAGGCCCTGGTGAGGGGGCTGGAAACACCATATATTTT.

The chain recombines TRBV20-1 with TRBJ1-5, with a weak D call TRBD1 (6 bases). Trimming pared 3 bases from V and 5 bases from J, leaving 14 bases between. The CDR3 covers 14 residues. Germline loops: CDR1 DFQATT, CDR2 SNEGSKA (reference sequence). In DNA, the CDR3 is TGCAGTGCTAGTCGGGGGGCGCATGATCAGCCCCAGCATTTT. It codes for CSASRGAHDQPQHF.

V gene TRBV18 combines with J gene TRBJ2-2; 11 bases line up with TRBD1. With V trimmed by 3 bases and J by 4 bases, 4 bases remained unmatched. The CDR3 covers 16 residues. The germline V gene has CDR1 KGHSH and CDR2 LQKENI. CDR3 residues: CASSPGQGVPTGELFF. The DNA of the CDR3 is TGTGCCAGCTCACCGGGACAGGGGGTTCCCACCGGGGAGCTGTTTTTT.